This T cell receptor beta chain was retrieved from a study of shared clonotypes between healthy human individuals. Sequencing was performed with immunoSEQ multiplex PCR; in TCRdb, only in-frame clones are kept and a portion is missing. The sample carries over 1.5 million clones, roughly 98% recorded once. Sequences were obtained from naive CD4+ T cells sorted from blood. The subset denotes: CD45RA+ positively selected. The sequence was obtained from a young man in good health.

CDR3 residues: CASSLGIPDQPQHF. CDR3 nucleotides: TGCGCCAGCAGCTTGGGGATTCCAGACCAGCCCCAGCATTTT. The V call is TRBV5-1, the J call TRBJ1-5; D remains ambiguous. The CDR3 is 14 residues long. V was shortened by 0 bases and J by 7 bases, with 11 bases between the two germline ends. Germline-derived CDR1 and CDR2 are SGHRS and YFSETQ.